These 16 T cell receptor beta chains share one sample of origin, sequenced in a study of patients and donors after allogeneic stem cell transplantation. Via MiXCR, TCRdb re-called the RT-PCR reads, giving one row per CDR3 protein. The data hold about 150,000 distinct CDR3 sequences, with roughly two fifths observed a single time. The sequencing sample was made of blood, either unsorted or a sorted T cell fraction (not recorded which). These receptors all come from a human donor who was either an allogeneic HSCT recipient or a stem cell or donor lymphocyte infusion donor (not recorded which). It is not recorded whose cells these are; they may come from a transplant donor.

This clonotype occurred a few times. V usage is TRBV10-3 and J usage is TRBJ1-6, with D possibly TRBD1 on 5 matching bases. The CDR3 is made up of 13 amino acids. Trimming stripped 5 bases from V and 8 bases from J, with 10 bases between. Germline CDR1 is ENHRY and CDR2 is SYGVKD. The CDR3 DNA sequence: TGTGCCATCAGTCCGGACAAGTATTCACCCCTCCACTTT. Its translation: CAISPDKYSPLHF.

Only a few counts were recorded for this clonotype. The chain joins TRBV12-3 or TRBV12-4 to TRBJ1-5; D not resolved. The germline V and J ends were trimmed by 3 bases and 3 bases, with 12 bases remaining between them. The CDR3 is 15 amino acids. CDR3 DNA sequence: TGTGCCAGCAGTTTCGGGATACTCCTCAATCAGCCCCAGCATTTT. Residues: CASSFGILLNQPQHF.

The rearrangement uses TRBV3-1 and TRBJ1-1, with D possibly being TRBD1 (6 bases). V was shortened by 0 bases and J by 5 bases, with 16 bases between the two germline ends. This CDR3 region has 16 residues. The germline gives CDR1 LGHDT, CDR2 YNNKEL (reference sequence). CDR3 nucleotides: TGTGCCAGCAGCCAAGATCACGGGGGCCGGGGAACTGAAGCTTTCTTT. Residues: CASSQDHGGRGTEAFF.

The chain uses TRBV6-6 and TRBJ1-1, with TRBD1 as a possible D gene (5 bases). V dropped 6 bases and J dropped 6 bases, with 17 bases sitting between them. This CDR3 has 14 amino acids. Per the germline V gene, CDR1 is MNHNY and CDR2 is SVGAGI (reference sequence). For the CDR3, the DNA is TGTGCCAGCAGCCCGCGGGGAGGGACCCCTGAAGCTTTCTTT. Translation: CASSPRGGTPEAFF.

The chain combines TRBV27 with TRBJ1-2; perhaps TRBD1 as D (6 bases). Germline CDR1 MNHEY, CDR2 SMNVEV (reference sequence). Deletions cut 8 bases from V and 8 bases from J, with 15 bases between. This CDR3 region has 12 residues. CDR3 protein: CASGTGKVGYTF. The DNA of the CDR3 is TGTGCCAGCGGTACAGGGAAGGTCGGCTACACCTTC.

The chain is built from TRBV10-3 and TRBJ1-6; 9 bases are shared with TRBD1. Per germline, CDR1 ENHRY and CDR2 SYGVKD. The CDR3 contains 16 residues. The V and J ends lost 6 bases and 7 bases, in that order; junction bases with no gene match: 10. In nucleotides, the CDR3 is TGTGCCATCAGCGACACCCGGACAGGGGAAAATTCACCCCTCCACTTT. This codes for CAISDTRTGENSPLHF.

The V call is TRBV5-5, the J call TRBJ1-1, with a weak D call TRBD1 (5 bases). Looked up from germline, CDR1 is SGHKS and CDR2 is YYEKEE (reference sequence). CDR3 length: 15 amino acids. Trimming stripped 4 bases from V and 1 base from J, with 14 bases between. The CDR3 DNA follows: TGTGCCAGCAGCGGGGCTAGGGAGAAGAACACTGAAGCTTTCTTT. This translates into CASSGAREKNTEAFF.

The chain links TRBV12-3 or TRBV12-4 to TRBJ1-2; maybe TRBD1 (6 bases). Trimming removed 6 bases from V and 8 bases from J, with 22 bases in between. The CDR3 contains 15 residues. CDR3 protein: CASSRGITGFGGYTF. In nucleotides, the CDR3 is TGTGCCAGCAGCCGAGGGATCACAGGGTTTGGAGGCTACACCTTC.

This clonotype was detected a few times. V usage is TRBV6-6 and J usage is TRBJ1-2; 7 bases fit TRBD1. Germline CDR1 is MNHNY and CDR2 is SVGAGI (reference sequence). The V segment lost 6 bases and the J segment 0 bases; nucleotides outside the gene matches: 4. CDR3 length: 14 residues. For the CDR3, the DNA is TGTGCCAGCAGACCAGGGGGGGCTAACTATGGCTACACCTTC. Its protein is CASRPGGANYGYTF.

The chain employs TRBV7-9 and TRBJ2-2; D is ambiguous. The CDR3 spans 12 residues. Germline CDR1 is SEHNR and CDR2 is FQNEAQ (reference sequence). Trimming left V 0 bases short and J 7 bases short, with 3 bases between. CDR3 in DNA: TGTGCCAGCAGCTTAGCCTTCGGGGAGCTGTTTTTT. Amino acid sequence: CASSLAFGELFF.

The chain employs TRBV7-9 and TRBJ1-1; 8 bases are shared with TRBD1. The CDR3 is 17 residues long. J lost 4 bases, V lost 3 bases, and 13 bases had no gene match. Looked up from germline, CDR1 is SEHNR and CDR2 is FQNEAQ (reference sequence). The CDR3 loop reads CASSFPLDRDGSTEAFF. As DNA, the CDR3 is TGTGCCAGCAGCTTCCCACTGGACAGGGATGGATCCACTGAAGCTTTCTTT. The full variable domain, in which reference TRBV7-9 and TRBJ1-1 provide the parts outside the CDR3, is DTGVSQNPRHKITKRGQNVTFRCDPISEHNRLYWYRQTLGQGPEFLTYFQNEAQLEKSRLLSDRFSAERPKGSFSTLEIQRTEQGDSAMYLCASSFPLDRDGSTEAFFGQGTRLTVV.

In DNA, the CDR3 is TGCGCCAGCAGCCAAGGGCTAGCGGGGATCACCTACAATGAGCAGTTCTTC. It codes for CASSQGLAGITYNEQFF. The rearrangement joins TRBV4-1 to TRBJ2-1, with TRBD2 matching 9 bases. The CDR3 runs to 17 residues. Trimming at V came to 1 base and at J to 2 bases, leaving 6 bases not matched to a gene. The germline gives CDR1 MGHRA, CDR2 YSYEKL.

This clonotype was seen more than once but under ten times. V and J are TRBV20-1 and TRBJ1-5, with 7 bases aligning to TRBD1. V lost 2 bases, J lost 2 bases, and 9 bases stayed unmatched. Germline CDR1 and CDR2: DFQATT and SNEGSKA (reference sequence). This CDR3 comprises 16 residues. In DNA form, the CDR3 reads TGCAGTGCTAGACCAGGGGGACCTGGGGGCAATCAGCCCCAGCATTTT. Translated, it gives CSARPGGPGGNQPQHF.

The chain combines TRBV12-3 or TRBV12-4 with TRBJ2-5; possibly TRBD1 for D (5 bases). This CDR3 contains 13 residues. The germline V and J ends were trimmed by 3 bases and 5 bases, with 10 bases remaining between them. CDR3 amino acids: CASSFAGWETQYF. The CDR3 nucleotides are TGTGCCAGCAGTTTTGCAGGGTGGGAGACCCAGTACTTC.

This clonotype has more than one count but fewer than ten. The J gene is TRBJ1-2, the V gene TRBV7-4; 8 bases fit TRBD1. J lost 0 bases, V lost 6 bases, and 6 bases had no gene match. The CDR3 runs to 15 residues. Germline CDR1 reads SGHVT; CDR2 reads SQSDAQ. CDR3 loop: CASSLGDRPNYGYTF. The CDR3 DNA follows: TGTGCCAGCAGTCTTGGGGACAGGCCTAACTATGGCTACACCTTC.

This clonotype was found a few times. The chain is built from TRBV2 and TRBJ1-1; 9 nucleotides line up with TRBD1. The CDR3 spans 13 residues. Germline CDR1 reads SNHLY; CDR2 reads FYNNEI. The V gene end was trimmed by 0 bases and the J gene end by 8 bases; junction bases not matched to a gene: 1. In DNA, the CDR3 is TGTGCCAGCAGTGAAGCAGGACAGGGGGAAGCTTTCTTT. This gives the protein CASSEAGQGEAFF.